These 15 T cell receptor beta chains share one sample of origin, sequenced in a study of early T cells in non-severe SARS-CoV-2 infection. Each CDR3 protein gets one entry after TCRdb re-called the 5' RACE reads with MiXCR. The sample has tens of thousands of distinct CDR3 sequences, 6% to 8% seen once. Sequenced material: whole blood, taken at baseline. Source of these receptors: an adult who was a healthcare worker with PCR-confirmed SARS-CoV-2 infection or an uninfected control (not recorded which).

The chain recombines TRBV24-1 with TRBJ2-3; a weak D match, TRBD2 (6 bases). Germline CDR1 is KGHDR and CDR2 is SFDVKD. The germline V and J ends were trimmed by 5 bases and 1 base, with 9 bases remaining between them. The CDR3 consists of 14 residues. The CDR3 DNA reads as TGTGCCACCAGTGGGCGGGAACGCACAGATACGCAGTATTTT. Its translation: CATSGRERTDTQYF.

At least ten counts were recorded for this clonotype. This chain joins TRBV19 and TRBJ2-1; no clear D. This CDR3 is built from 14 residues. Between the trimmed V and J ends, which lost 2 bases and 7 bases, there was a span of 12 bases. Germline V gene lookup returns CDR1 LNHDA and CDR2 SQIVND (reference sequence). The CDR3 DNA sequence: TGTGCCAGTAGTATAAGGCACCCTAGGAATGAGCAGTTCTTC. Its protein product is CASSIRHPRNEQFF.

Many counts were recorded for this clonotype. V is TRBV18 and J is TRBJ2-2; D call uncertain. Deletions cut 0 bases from V and 6 bases from J, with 8 bases between. The CDR3 runs 14 residues. CDR1 and CDR2 (germline): KGHSH, LQKENI. The CDR3 protein is CASSPPPQAGELFF. In DNA, the CDR3 is TGTGCCAGCTCACCACCTCCCCAGGCCGGGGAGCTGTTTTTT.

There are many counts of this clonotype. The J gene is TRBJ2-3, the V gene TRBV7-3, with a possible D match to TRBD2 (5 bases). Looked up from germline, CDR1 is SGHTA and CDR2 is FQGTGA. There are 15 residues in the CDR3. Trimming removed 2 bases from V and 6 bases from J, with 15 bases in between. The CDR3 sequence is CASSLGLSVVDTQYF. The DNA for the CDR3 is TGTGCCAGCAGCTTAGGACTGTCGGTCGTCGATACGCAGTATTTT.

This clonotype has ten or more counts. The chain is built from TRBV6-1 and TRBJ2-1; D not certain. In germline, CDR1 is MNHNS, CDR2 SASEGT. The CDR3 covers 10 residues. Trimming left V 3 bases short and J 12 bases short, with 6 bases between. The CDR3 DNA reads as TGTGCCAGCAGTGACTGGTGGCAGTTCTTC. Translated, it gives CASSDWWQFF.

This clonotype has ten or more counts. This chain uses TRBV6-2 or TRBV6-3 with TRBJ1-2, with D unresolved. From germline, CDR1 is MNHEY and CDR2 SVGEGT. The CDR3 is made up of 10 amino acids. V shed 4 bases and J shed 4 bases, with 1 base lying between them. CDR3 sequence (DNA): TGTGCCAGCAGTTCCTATGGCTACACCTTC. Its translation: CASSSYGYTF.

In its sample, this clonotype was seen many times. The chain has TRBV20-1 and TRBJ1-1; D not resolved. Germline V lookup: CDR1 DFQATT, CDR2 SNEGSKA (reference sequence). The CDR3 is 12 residues long. The V end lost 5 bases, the J end lost 5 bases, and 12 bases lay between the germline ends. CDR3 region: CSASRLGTEAFF. CDR3 sequence (DNA): TGCAGTGCTTCCCGACTCGGGACTGAAGCTTTCTTT.

This clonotype appeared a few times. The chain uses TRBV12-3 or TRBV12-4 and TRBJ2-1; D tentatively fits TRBD1 or TRBD2 (5 bases each). Trimming removed 8 bases from V and 0 bases from J, with 14 bases in between. The CDR3 runs 15 residues. The CDR3, as DNA: TGTGCCAGCGCCAGAGGGGTGAGCTCCTACAATGAGCAGTTCTTC. The encoded protein is CASARGVSSYNEQFF.

The CDR3 sequence: CASSLYSGIPQGTGELFF. The CDR3 DNA reads as TGTGCCAGCAGTTTATACAGCGGGATACCCCAAGGCACCGGGGAGCTGTTTTTT. This sequence joins TRBV27 and TRBJ2-2; 7 bases map to TRBD2. Germline values: CDR1 MNHEY, CDR2 SMNVEV (reference sequence). The J segment lost 4 bases and the V segment lost 1 base, leaving 12 bases of the junction unmatched. The CDR3 sequence is 18 residues long.

The V call is TRBV5-1, the J call TRBJ2-7; TRBD2 agrees at 10 bases. Germline loops: CDR1 SGHRS, CDR2 YFSETQ. The CDR3 runs to 18 residues. Trimming removed 0 bases from V and 1 base from J; junction bases left unmatched: 10. The CDR3 DNA follows: TGCGCCAGCAGCTTGGCTCCGGCTAGCGGGAGTAAGTCCTACGAGCAGTACTTC. Protein product: CASSLAPASGSKSYEQYF.

This clonotype was counted many times. The chain combines TRBV4-3 with TRBJ2-1; D is uncertain. The V gene lost 1 base and the J gene lost 12 bases, with 19 bases spanning the gap. From germline, CDR1 is LGHNA and CDR2 YSLEER. This CDR3 is built from 15 residues. Here the CDR3 reads CASSQGSAEQSGQFF. The DNA of the CDR3 is TGCGCCAGCAGCCAAGGATCGGCAGAGCAGTCAGGGCAGTTCTTC.

In this sample, this clonotype turned up a few times. The chain recombines TRBV11-2 with TRBJ2-7, with D perhaps TRBD1 (5 bases). V gave up 4 bases and J gave up 3 bases, with 10 bases separating them. This CDR3 has 13 residues. In germline, CDR1 is SGHAT, CDR2 FQNNGV. CDR3 in DNA: TGTGCCAGCAGCTGGGGCCGGATCTACGAGCAGTACTTC. Translated: CASSWGRIYEQYF.

This clonotype has more than one count but fewer than ten. CDR3 bases: TGTGCCAGTAGTATGCCCCCAGATACGCAGTATTTT. Translated, it gives CASSMPPDTQYF. The rearrangement joins TRBV19 to TRBJ2-3, with D uncertain. The CDR3 has 12 residues. V dropped 3 bases and J dropped 4 bases, with 5 bases sitting between them. CDR1 and CDR2 (germline): LNHDA, SQIVND (reference sequence).

This clonotype was seen a few times. The chain recombines TRBV4-2 with TRBJ2-7, with a tentative D call TRBD2 (5 bases). The germline V gene encodes CDR1 LGHNA and CDR2 YNFKEQ. Trimming took off 0 bases at V and 3 bases at J, with 12 bases between the two ends. The CDR3 spans 15 residues. CDR3 amino acids: CASSQEQKRNYEQYF. The CDR3 nucleotides are TGTGCCAGCAGCCAAGAACAAAAGCGGAACTACGAGCAGTACTTC.

As concerns this clonotype: At one of its ends the junction is not consistent with the germline gene, which may arise from a read error. The J gene is TRBJ2-1, the V gene TRBV7-7, with D perhaps assigned TRBD1 or TRBD2 (6 bases each). CDR1 and CDR2 from the germline V gene are SSHAT and FNYEAQ (reference sequence). This CDR3 spans 15 amino acids. The CDR3 loop is CASSLGGGESNEQFF. DNA for the CDR3: TGTGCTAGCAGCTTAGGAGGGGGTGAGAGCAATGAGCAGTTCTTC.